What follows are 25 T cell receptor beta chains derived from one specimen sequenced in a study of T cell responses to AZD1222 COVID-19 vaccine. Repertoires were generated with immunoSEQ multiplex PCR, while TCRdb's copy carries only in-frame clones and drops some. Of tens of thousands of clones detected, approximately 86% appear once; the ten largest clones hold 40% to 65%. The specimen comprised peripheral blood, sampled on day 0 of AZD1222 vaccination. The receptors originated from an adult in good health.

The rearrangement links TRBV28 to TRBJ1-2; D is uncertain. Trimming stripped 8 bases from V and 6 bases from J, with 13 bases between. Germline V gene sequence: CDR1 MDHEN, CDR2 SYDVKM. This CDR3 is 12 amino acids long. CDR3 nucleotide sequence: TGTGCCAGCTCGGGAACGGTGGATGGCTACACCTTC. Its translation is CASSGTVDGYTF.

The J gene is TRBJ2-7, the V gene TRBV5-8; 12 bases agree with TRBD2. Germline CDR1 SGHTS, CDR2 YDEGEE. The CDR3 totals 16 residues. V gave up 4 bases and J gave up 7 bases; unmatched junction bases: 12. CDR3 DNA sequence: TGTGCCAGCAGCACCCAGACTAGCGGGGGAAGAAGGGAGCAGTACTTC. Amino acid sequence: CASSTQTSGGRREQYF.

This clone was detected once. This chain uses TRBV28 with TRBJ1-2, with TRBD1 identical over 8 bases. Germline-derived CDR1 and CDR2 are MDHEN and SYDVKM. With V trimmed by 4 bases and J by 4 bases, 8 bases remained unmatched. There are 15 residues in the CDR3. DNA for the CDR3: TGTGCCAGCAGTTACATGACAGGGGTTACCTATGGCTACACCTTC. Encoded protein: CASSYMTGVTYGYTF.

V usage is TRBV5-6 and J usage is TRBJ1-1; D call uncertain. Trimming took 4 bases from V and 8 from J, leaving 12 bases between them. There are 12 residues in the CDR3. CDR1 is SGHDT, CDR2 YYEEEE, per germline. The CDR3 region is CASSGRVSEAFF. The CDR3 nucleotides read TGTGCCAGCAGCGGCCGGGTCTCGGAAGCTTTCTTT.

V usage is TRBV10-3 and J usage is TRBJ1-6; 8 bases match TRBD1. The germline V gene has CDR1 ENHRY and CDR2 SYGVKD. The CDR3 consists of 14 residues. J gave up 6 bases and V 3 bases, and 1 base lay outside the gene matches. The CDR3 reads CAISDDRGNSPLHF. The CDR3 nucleotides are TGTGCCATCAGTGACGACAGGGGTAATTCACCCCTCCACTTT.

CDR3: CASMLGWSSYEQYF. The CDR3 nucleotides read TGCGCCAGCATGCTTGGTTGGAGCTCCTACGAGCAGTACTTC. J is TRBJ2-7 and V is TRBV5-1; D gene ambiguous. The CDR3 runs to 14 residues. Germline CDR1 is SGHRS and CDR2 is YFSETQ. Trimming stripped 6 bases from V and 0 bases from J, with 13 bases between. Full variable domain (rest looked up from reference TRBV5-1 and TRBJ2-7): KAGVTQTPRYLIKTRGQQVTLSCSPISGHRSVSWYQQTPGQGLQFLFEYFSETQRNKGNFPGRFSGRQFSNSRSEMNVSTLELGDSALYLCASMLGWSSYEQYFGPGTRLTVT.

V usage is TRBV5-8 and J usage is TRBJ1-5; D is possibly TRBD1 (5 bases). Trimming pared 4 bases from V and 7 bases from J, leaving 12 bases between. Looked up from germline, CDR1 is SGHTS and CDR2 is YDEGEE. The CDR3 spans 13 residues. The CDR3 nucleotides are TGTGCCAGCAGCCAGGACGGGGGGCAGCCCCAGCATTTT. It yields the protein CASSQDGGQPQHF.

This chain uses TRBV25-1 with TRBJ1-6; 11 bases map to TRBD1. CDR1 and CDR2 (germline): MGHDK, SYGVNS. After removal of 7 bases from V and 14 bases from J, the junction contained 13 bases not matched to a gene. This CDR3 has 15 residues. CDR3: CASKDGTGGMEALHF. The CDR3 DNA sequence: TGTGCCAGCAAAGATGGGACAGGGGGTATGGAGGCCCTCCACTTT.

The genes are TRBV18 and TRBJ1-1, with 7 bases matching TRBD1. The CDR3 contains 15 residues. V dropped 4 bases and J dropped 1; count of bases not matched to a gene: 6. Germline lookup yields CDR1 KGHSH and CDR2 LQKENI. The CDR3 loop reads CASSLGQQPNTEAFF. In nucleotides, the CDR3 is TGTGCCAGCTCACTGGGACAGCAACCGAACACTGAAGCTTTCTTT.

The table lists this clone with a few counts. The chain recombines TRBV5-1 with TRBJ2-7; 12 positions match TRBD2. J gave up 2 bases and V 0 bases, and 0 bases lay outside the gene matches. CDR3 length: 15 amino acids. Germline V gene lookup returns CDR1 SGHRS and CDR2 YFSETQ. The CDR3, as DNA: TGCGCCAGCAGCTTGGGACTAGCGGGGGCCTACGAGCAGTACTTC. Amino acids: CASSLGLAGAYEQYF.

This clone was detected many times. The V call is TRBV5-5, the J call TRBJ1-1; D remains unclear. Per the germline V gene, CDR1 is SGHKS and CDR2 is YYEKEE (reference sequence). V lost 2 bases and J 2 bases, leaving 7 bases between the germline ends. This CDR3 is built from 13 residues. The CDR3 protein is CASSFATNTEAFF. CDR3 sequence (DNA): TGTGCCAGCAGCTTCGCCACAAACACTGAAGCTTTCTTT. The whole variable domain, remainder taken from reference TRBV5-5 and TRBJ1-1, is DAGVTQSPTHLIKTRGQQVTLRCSPISGHKSVSWYQQVLGQGPQFIFQYYEKEERGRGNFPDRFSARQFPNYSSELNVNALLLGDSALYLCASSFATNTEAFFGQGTRLTVV.

Relative to its sample, this clone is medium-sized. This CDR3 is CASSVGEGHRTDTQYF. CDR3 nucleotide sequence: TGTGCCAGCAGCGTAGGGGAGGGACACCGGACAGATACGCAGTATTTT. This chain connects TRBV9 to TRBJ2-3, with D perhaps matching TRBD2 (7 bases). Germline V gene lookup returns CDR1 SGDLS and CDR2 YYNGEE. V was clipped by 0 bases and J by 3 bases, with 14 bases between them. The length of the CDR3 is 16 residues. Based on the CDR3 plus reference TRBV9 and TRBJ2-3, the full variable domain is DSGVTQTPKHLITATGQRVTLRCSPRSGDLSVYWYQQSLDQGLQFLIQYYNGEERAKGNILERFSAQQFPDLHSELNLSSLELGDSALYFCASSVGEGHRTDTQYFGPGTRLTVL.

The chain employs TRBV7-3 and TRBJ2-2; possibly TRBD1 for D (6 bases). CDR3 length: 16 amino acids. Trimming removed 4 bases at V and 1 base at J, with 13 bases between. Germline values: CDR1 SGHTA, CDR2 FQGTGA. The CDR3 reads CASSSQGAMNTGELFF. The CDR3 nucleotides are TGTGCCAGCAGCTCACAGGGCGCGATGAACACCGGGGAGCTGTTTTTT. The full variable domain, with the rest looked up from reference TRBV7-3 and TRBJ2-2, is GAGVSQTPSNKVTEKGKYVELRCDPISGHTALYWYRQSLGQGPEFLIYFQGTGAADDSGLPNDRFFAVRPEGSVSTLKIQRTERGDSAVYLCASSSQGAMNTGELFFGEGSRLTVL.

The gene calls are TRBV7-9 and TRBJ1-3; 7 bases are a match to TRBD1. The trim removed 5 bases at V and 3 bases at J, leaving 4 bases unmatched. This CDR3 spans 14 amino acids. Per germline, CDR1 SEHNR and CDR2 FQNEAQ (reference sequence). For the CDR3, the DNA is TGTGCCAGCAGCCCCACAGGGGTTGGAAACACCATATATTTT. Protein: CASSPTGVGNTIYF. Full variable domain (remainder filled in from reference TRBV7-9 and TRBJ1-3): DTGVSQNPRHKITKRGQNVTFRCDPISEHNRLYWYRQTLGQGPEFLTYFQNEAQLEKSRLLSDRFSAERPKGSFSTLEIQRTEQGDSAMYLCASSPTGVGNTIYFGEGSWLTVV.

The gene calls are TRBV12-3 or TRBV12-4 and TRBJ1-5; perhaps TRBD1 as D (5 bases). The CDR3 has 13 amino acids. V dropped 6 bases and J dropped 6 bases, with 12 bases sitting between them. The CDR3 bases are TGTGCCAGCAGAGGGACGACCGGTCAGCCCCAGCATTTT. This sequence encodes CASRGTTGQPQHF.

V is TRBV29-1 and J is TRBJ1-1; possible D gene TRBD1, 6 bases. The germline V gene encodes CDR1 SQVTM and CDR2 ANQGSEA. V was clipped by 7 bases and J by 0 bases, with 9 bases between them. The CDR3 contains 12 residues. CDR3: CSAGQMNTEAFF. CDR3 bases: TGCAGCGCAGGACAGATGAACACTGAAGCTTTCTTT.

The rearrangement uses TRBV19 and TRBJ1-3; D gene uncertain. Germline V gene sequence: CDR1 LNHDA, CDR2 SQIVND (reference sequence). Trimming stripped 7 bases from V and 1 base from J, with 11 bases between. CDR3 size: 14 residues. Written as DNA, the CDR3 is TGTGCCAGTACCAGGACGGTATCTGGAAACACCATATATTTT. Its translation is CASTRTVSGNTIYF.

The chain combines TRBV6-5 with TRBJ1-2, with no clear D. Germline lookup yields CDR1 MNHEY and CDR2 SVGAGI. The V end was cut by 5 bases, the J end by 0 bases, with 4 bases between. This CDR3 comprises 12 residues. CDR3 amino acids: CASSMANYGYTF. The DNA of the CDR3 is TGTGCCAGCAGTATGGCTAACTATGGCTACACCTTC.

The rearrangement links TRBV28 to TRBJ2-2, with D hard to call. Per germline, CDR1 MDHEN and CDR2 SYDVKM. V lost 4 bases and J lost 6, with 15 bases in between. This CDR3 has 15 amino acids. The CDR3 is CASSSRAYRAGELFF. As DNA, the CDR3 is TGTGCCAGCAGTTCCCGTGCCTACCGGGCCGGGGAGCTGTTTTTT.

This sequence joins TRBV15 and TRBJ1-1; D unresolved. This CDR3 is 14 amino acids long. The V and J ends lost 0 bases and 4 bases respectively, with 9 bases between them. CDR1 is LNHNV, CDR2 YYDKDF, per germline (reference sequence). The CDR3 coding sequence is TGTGCCACCAGCAGAGATGGTTGGGGCACTGAAGCTTTCTTT. Residues: CATSRDGWGTEAFF.

The chain couples TRBV4-1 to TRBJ2-3; D not resolved. V gave up 0 bases and J gave up 2 bases, with 6 bases separating them. The germline V gene encodes CDR1 MGHRA and CDR2 YSYEKL. This CDR3 region has 14 residues. The CDR3 loop reads CASSQDGSTDTQYF. The DNA for the CDR3 is TGCGCCAGCAGCCAAGATGGGTCCACAGATACGCAGTATTTT.

The chain couples TRBV2 to TRBJ2-5; TRBD2 aligns across 7 bases. This CDR3 is built from 14 residues. From germline, CDR1 is SNHLY and CDR2 FYNNEI. V dropped 7 bases and J dropped 4; count of bases not matched to a gene: 9. The CDR3: CASNRAGAVETQYF. The CDR3 DNA follows: TGTGCCAGCAATCGGGCGGGAGCGGTAGAGACCCAGTACTTC.

The chain joins TRBV14 to TRBJ1-6; D is uncertain. The CDR3 runs to 13 residues. Germline assignment: CDR1 SGHDN and CDR2 FVKESK. The V and J ends lost 5 bases and 8 bases respectively, with 10 bases between them. The CDR3 DNA sequence: TGTGCCAGCAGCGCTTCAGGCGATTCACCCCTCCACTTT. This encodes CASSASGDSPLHF.

The chain joins TRBV7-8 to TRBJ1-5; unclear D gene. V lost 1 base to trimming and J lost 6 bases, with 13 bases between them. This CDR3 spans 15 amino acids. Germline V gene sequence: CDR1 SGHVS, CDR2 FQNEAQ. The CDR3 sequence is CASSLGRDSGQPQHF. CDR3 nucleotides: TGTGCCAGCAGCTTAGGGAGGGATTCGGGTCAGCCCCAGCATTTT.

This clone was found once. The chain joins TRBV19 to TRBJ2-1; D is undetermined. Per the germline V gene, CDR1 is LNHDA and CDR2 is SQIVND (reference sequence). There are 11 residues in the CDR3. V lost 2 bases and J lost 10, with 6 bases in between. CDR3 region: CASSIRSEQFF. The CDR3 nucleotides read TGTGCCAGTAGTATAAGAAGCGAGCAGTTCTTC.